These 20 T cell receptor beta chains share one sample of origin, sequenced in a study of shared clonotypes between healthy human individuals. Only in-frame clones appear in the TCRdb table, and some are missing; sequencing was by immunoSEQ multiplex PCR. The sample includes 2,100,000 or so clones, roughly 95% of them seen just once. Sequenced sample: naive CD4+ T cells sorted from blood. Documented subset: CD45RA+ positively selected. Source of these receptors: a man between 18 and 35 years old in good health.

Notes on this clone: The sample contains more than one DNA sequence encoding this CDR3. The rearrangement joins TRBV6-5 to TRBJ1-1; 9 positions agree with TRBD1. Germline CDR1 reads MNHEY; CDR2 reads SVGAGI. The CDR3 has 11 residues. After removal of 7 bases from V and 11 bases from J, the junction contained 5 bases not matched to a gene. CDR3 loop: CASTQGARAFF. DNA of the CDR3: TGTGCCAGCACACAGGGGGCGAGGGCTTTCTTT.

Worth noting for this clone: Within the sample, other DNA sequences also encode this same CDR3. This chain joins TRBV5-1 and TRBJ1-1, with a possible D match to TRBD1 (6 bases). CDR3 length: 13 amino acids. Trimming took off 3 bases at V and 1 base at J, with 7 bases between the two ends. The V gene's germline CDR1 is SGHRS and CDR2 YFSETQ. The CDR3 protein is CASSWGANTEAFF. The CDR3 DNA reads as TGCGCCAGCAGCTGGGGGGCGAACACTGAAGCTTTCTTT.

This rearrangement joins TRBV6-5 to TRBJ1-2; D uncertain. Per germline, CDR1 MNHEY and CDR2 SVGAGI. This CDR3 comprises 13 residues. Trimming left V 2 bases short and J 4 bases short, with 8 bases between. For the CDR3, the DNA is TGTGCCAGCAGTTACGCTGCTGGCTATGGCTACACCTTC. Its protein is CASSYAAGYGYTF.

The chain combines TRBV5-1 with TRBJ1-2; D unclear. The CDR3 consists of 16 residues. Germline CDR1 reads SGHRS; CDR2 reads YFSETQ. Deletions cut 0 bases from V and 0 bases from J, with 12 bases between. CDR3 sequence reads: CASSLASGRANYGYTF. In DNA form, the CDR3 reads TGCGCCAGCAGCTTGGCCTCGGGGAGAGCTAACTATGGCTACACCTTC.

The chain links TRBV5-6 to TRBJ2-7; D gene unclear. CDR1 and CDR2 from the germline V gene are SGHDT and YYEEEE. This CDR3 has 15 amino acids. V was shortened by 2 bases and J by 2 bases, with 14 bases between the two germline ends. CDR3 in amino acids: CASSFGNLHPYEQYF. The CDR3 DNA reads TGTGCCAGCAGCTTTGGCAACCTTCACCCCTACGAGCAGTACTTC.

This clone was seen only once. The chain uses TRBV5-1 and TRBJ1-1, with D possibly being TRBD1 (5 bases). Germline-derived CDR1 and CDR2 are SGHRS and YFSETQ. The CDR3 spans 13 residues. Trimming left V 3 bases short and J 6 bases short, with 12 bases between. The CDR3 here is CASSSQGPAEAFF. Written as DNA, the CDR3 is TGCGCCAGCAGCTCCCAGGGCCCCGCTGAAGCTTTCTTT.

J is TRBJ2-2 and V is TRBV5-1; D is perhaps TRBD1 (6 bases). Trimming shortened V by 4 bases and J by 4 bases, and 14 bases separated the two germline ends. This CDR3 region has 15 residues. Germline loops: CDR1 SGHRS, CDR2 YFSETQ. The CDR3 protein is CASSTDRRSTGELFF. For the CDR3, the DNA is TGCGCCAGCAGCACGGACAGAAGATCCACCGGGGAGCTGTTTTTT.

The V gene is TRBV18, the J gene TRBJ2-4, with 14 bases fitting TRBD2. This CDR3 is built from 18 residues. After removal of 3 bases from V and 7 bases from J, the junction contained 11 bases not matched to a gene. CDR1 and CDR2 from the germline V gene are KGHSH and LQKENI. The CDR3 here is CASSPSGTSGSSLNIQYF. The CDR3 region has the DNA TGTGCCAGCTCACCCTCCGGGACTAGCGGGAGTTCTCTGAACATTCAGTACTTC.

This rearrangement joins TRBV10-3 to TRBJ2-5; a weak D match, TRBD2 (6 bases). V shed 4 bases and J shed 5 bases, with 11 bases lying between them. CDR1 and CDR2 (germline): ENHRY, SYGVKD. The CDR3 totals 13 residues. CDR3 amino acids: CAISVRDSETQYF. CDR3 DNA: TGTGCCATCAGTGTCCGGGACTCGGAGACCCAGTACTTC.

The chain employs TRBV21-1 and TRBJ2-7; the DNA was not used to check the table's D call, TRBD2. TRBV21-1 is shown as a pseudogene. The CDR3 loop spans 16 amino acids. CDR3 sequence reads: CASSKGFALGYYEQYF. The CDR3 DNA sequence: TGTGCCAGCAGCAAAGGGTTCGCACTAGGATATTACGAGCAGTACTTC.

The V call is TRBV7-9, the J call TRBJ1-1; D is uncertain. In germline, CDR1 is SEHNR, CDR2 FQNEAQ (reference sequence). Trimming left V 6 bases short and J 4 bases short, with 15 bases between. The CDR3 has 14 amino acids. CDR3 amino acids: CASSALGLGTEAFF. The CDR3 DNA follows: TGTGCCAGCAGTGCCCTGGGGTTGGGCACTGAAGCTTTCTTT.

Written as DNA, the CDR3 is TGCGCCAGCAGTCCCTCACTAGCGGGGGGCTCAGATACGCAGTATTTT. Protein product: CASSPSLAGGSDTQYF. This chain uses TRBV5-1 with TRBJ2-3; TRBD2 agrees at 12 bases. This CDR3 is built from 16 residues. J gave up 4 bases and V 5 bases, and 8 bases lay outside the gene matches. CDR1 and CDR2 (germline): SGHRS, YFSETQ. Supplemented by reference TRBV5-1 and TRBJ2-3, the full variable domain reads KAGVTQTPRYLIKTRGQQVTLSCSPISGHRSVSWYQQTPGQGLQFLFEYFSETQRNKGNFPGRFSGRQFSNSRSEMNVSTLELGDSALYLCASSPSLAGGSDTQYFGPGTRLTVL.

This clone was observed a handful of times. The rearrangement links TRBV7-2 to TRBJ1-4, with a weak D call TRBD1 (6 bases). The CDR3 extends over 14 amino acids. Trimming shortened V by 3 bases and J by 13 bases, and 18 bases separated the two germline ends. Germline lookup yields CDR1 SGHTA and CDR2 FQGNSA. The CDR3 DNA sequence: TGTGCCAGCAGCTTTAGTCGGGACATCGCAGGACTGTTTTTT. Translation gives CASSFSRDIAGLFF.

This chain connects TRBV27 to TRBJ2-5, with D maybe TRBD2 (5 bases). Germline V gene sequence: CDR1 MNHEY, CDR2 SMNVEV (reference sequence). CDR3 size: 12 residues. The V end was cut by 6 bases, the J end by 5 bases, with 10 bases between. As DNA, the CDR3 is TGTGCCAGCAGGGCCCCGGGGGAGACCCAGTACTTC. This codes for CASRAPGETQYF.

The chain employs TRBV29-1 and TRBJ2-7; D may correspond to TRBD1 or TRBD2 (5 bases each). Germline V gene lookup returns CDR1 SQVTM and CDR2 ANQGSEA. The CDR3 contains 15 residues. Trimming shortened V by 4 bases and J by 2 bases, and 18 bases separated the two germline ends. DNA for the CDR3: TGCAGCGTTGCGGGAACAAGTACGGGACCCTACGAGCAGTACTTC. This sequence encodes CSVAGTSTGPYEQYF.

This clone was observed once. The chain combines TRBV5-1 with TRBJ2-6; the match to TRBD1 covers 7 bases. After removal of 5 bases from V and 3 bases from J, the junction contained 5 bases not matched to a gene. This CDR3 contains 15 residues. CDR1 is SGHRS, CDR2 YFSETQ, per germline. CDR3 protein: CASRDRPVGANVLTF. CDR3 DNA sequence: TGCGCCAGCAGGGACAGGCCTGTTGGGGCCAACGTCCTGACTTTC.

The V and J genes are TRBV4-1 and TRBJ1-1; 7 positions match TRBD1. The trim removed 3 bases at V and 3 bases at J, leaving 16 bases unmatched. Germline-derived CDR1 and CDR2 are MGHRA and YSYEKL. The CDR3 has 18 residues. CDR3: CASSHGTPKGAGDTEAFF. The CDR3 region has the DNA TGCGCCAGCAGCCACGGAACGCCTAAGGGGGCGGGGGACACTGAAGCTTTCTTT.

The chain uses TRBV5-1 and TRBJ1-1; D is unresolved. Germline V gene sequence: CDR1 SGHRS, CDR2 YFSETQ. The V end was cut by 0 bases, the J end by 6 bases, with 9 bases between. The CDR3 is 13 amino acids. The CDR3 is CASSLEFVSEAFF. CDR3 nucleotides: TGCGCCAGCAGCTTGGAGTTCGTCTCTGAAGCTTTCTTT.

The chain uses TRBV5-1 and TRBJ1-2, with TRBD1 matching 10 bases. The J segment lost 2 bases and the V segment lost 4 bases, leaving 5 bases of the junction unmatched. Germline loops: CDR1 SGHRS, CDR2 YFSETQ. CDR3 length equals 15 residues. The CDR3 region is CASSAGQGDNYGYTF. For the CDR3, the DNA is TGCGCCAGCAGCGCCGGACAGGGGGACAACTATGGCTACACCTTC.

The rearrangement links TRBV7-9 to TRBJ1-1; 10 bases line up with TRBD1. The CDR3 runs 15 residues. Looked up from germline, CDR1 is SEHNR and CDR2 is FQNEAQ (reference sequence). The J segment lost 6 bases and the V segment lost 5 bases, leaving 9 bases of the junction unmatched. The CDR3 DNA sequence: TGTGCCAGCAGCCCGCACCGGGACAGGGGAGCTGAAGCTTTCTTT. This codes for CASSPHRDRGAEAFF. The full variable domain, rest sourced from reference TRBV7-9 and TRBJ1-1, is DTGVSQNPRHKITKRGQNVTFRCDPISEHNRLYWYRQTLGQGPEFLTYFQNEAQLEKSRLLSDRFSAERPKGSFSTLEIQRTEQGDSAMYLCASSPHRDRGAEAFFGQGTRLTVV.